This is a list of T cell receptor beta chains from one sample in a study of somatic mutations in cytotoxic T cells in rheumatoid arthritis. Method: immunoSEQ multiplex PCR; TCRdb's copy keeps in-frame clones and lacks some. The sample contains about 11,000 clones, 74% of which appear only once. Sample: CD8+ T cells sorted from blood. The receptor source for this set is a man between 65 and 85 years old in good health. The CDR3 runs from the conserved cysteine through the conserved F or W. The order of the fields is clone size, V gene, D gene, J gene, CDR3 DNA, CDR3 protein. The D gene is left open where the match is weak. For some rows the clone size is stated as once, few or many, or as a class when expanded; others skip it.

few	TRBV27	.	TRBJ2-5	TGTGCCAGCAGTGCCCGACAGAGGGGCTTGGAGACCCAGTACTTC	CASSARQRGLETQYF
.	TRBV6-1	.	TRBJ1-2	TGTGCCAGCAGTGAAGTTCGGAACTATGGCTACACCTTC	CASSEVRNYGYTF
.	TRBV11-2	TRBD1	TRBJ2-7	TGTGCCAGCAGCTTAGCCTGGACAGGGGACGAGCAGTACTTC	CASSLAWTGDEQYF
.	TRBV11-2	.	TRBJ1-1	TGTGCCAGCAGCGGACCGGAAGCTTTCTTT	CASSGPEAFF
few	TRBV4-2	.	TRBJ2-7	TGTGCCAGCAGCCAAGCAGGCCACGAGCAGTACTTC	CASSQAGHEQYF
.	TRBV5-8	TRBD2	TRBJ2-5	TGTGCCAGCAGCCCGGGGCGGGGGAAGTACTTC	CASSPGRGKYF
.	TRBV27	.	TRBJ1-1	TGTGCCAGCAGTTTTATGACGAACACTGAAGCTTTCTTT	CASSFMTNTEAFF
few	TRBV7-2	.	TRBJ2-7	TGTGCCAGCAGCTTAGAGGTCTTCTACGAGCAGTACTTC	CASSLEVFYEQYF
.	TRBV27	TRBD2	TRBJ2-5	TGTGCCAGCAGTTTAGGGACTAGCGGAAAAGAGACCCAGTACTTC	CASSLGTSGKETQYF
.	TRBV5-1	.	TRBJ1-2	TGCGCCAGCAGCTTGAATAAGAGGGGGGAAGCTAACTATGGCTACACCTTC	CASSLNKRGEANYGYTF
.	TRBV6-1	.	TRBJ2-7	TGTGCCAGCAGTGACCTCTACGAGCAGTACTTC	CASSDLYEQYF
.	TRBV19	TRBD2	TRBJ2-3	TGTGCCAGTAGAATCGTAGCGGGGGGATCTACAGATACGCAGTATTTT	CASRIVAGGSTDTQYF
.	TRBV11-2	TRBD2	TRBJ2-5	TGTGCCAGCAGCTTAGGTCGGACTAGCTGGGAGGAGACCCAGTACTTC	CASSLGRTSWEETQYF
.	TRBV27	.	TRBJ2-1	TGTGCCAGCAGTTTATTCCCCGCTAGCTCCAATGAGCAGTTCTTC	CASSLFPASSNEQFF
.	TRBV7-8	.	TRBJ1-2	TGTGCTCGGGCCTCCGGATTTAACTATGGCTACACCTTC	CARASGFNYGYTF
.	TRBV7-3	.	TRBJ1-1	TGTGCCAGCAGCCAGACTGTGAACACTGAAGCTTTCTTT	CASSQTVNTEAFF
.	TRBV6-4	TRBD2	TRBJ2-7	TGTGCCAGCAGCCCCCTAGCGGGAGCTCTCTACGAGCAGTACTTC	CASSPLAGALYEQYF
few	TRBV9	TRBD1	TRBJ1-5	TGTGCCAGCAGCCTGGGGGGGGACAGGGGACAGCCCCAGCATTTT	CASSLGGDRGQPQHF
once	TRBV10-1	.	TRBJ2-2	TGCGCCAGCAGTCTAGGGACCGGGGAGCTGTTTTTT	CASSLGTGELFF
.	TRBV11-3	TRBD2	TRBJ2-1	TGTGCCAGCAGCTCTCGGACTAGCGGGGGGAGCGATGAGCAGTTCTTC	CASSSRTSGGSDEQFF
.	TRBV6-4	TRBD2	TRBJ2-1	TGTGCCAGCAGTGACTCTGCGGGAGGCAATGAGCAGTTCTTC	CASSDSAGGNEQFF
.	TRBV19	.	TRBJ2-7	TGTGCCAGTAGTACATGGAGCCCTTACGAGCAGTACTTC	CASSTWSPYEQYF
.	TRBV29-1	.	TRBJ1-1	TGCAGCGTATGGACAGCCCTTGAAGCTTTCTTT	CSVWTALEAFF
few	TRBV7-2	.	TRBJ1-1	TGTGCCAGCAGCTTAGGAGGTGCATTGGCTTTCTTT	CASSLGGALAFF
.	TRBV27	.	TRBJ2-5	TGTGCCAGCAGTTCGGGACGGCAAGAGACCCAGTACTTC	CASSSGRQETQYF
.	TRBV11-3	.	TRBJ1-5	TGTGCCAGCAGCTTTTTTAGGGGGGGCGGCGGCAATCAGCCCCAGCATTTT	CASSFFRGGGGNQPQHF
.	TRBV6-4	.	TRBJ2-2	TGTGCCAGCAGTCAGGGGGGGACGAACACCGGGGAGCTGTTTTTT	CASSQGGTNTGELFF
.	TRBV6-6	.	TRBJ1-3	TGTGCCAGCACTGATTCTGGAAACACCATATATTTT	CASTDSGNTIYF
.	TRBV7-3	TRBD2	TRBJ2-2	TGTGCCAGCAGCTCCCCCCTTGGTAGCGGGACCGGGGAGCTGTTTTTT	CASSSPLGSGTGELFF
.	TRBV4-3	.	TRBJ1-1	TGCGCCAGCAGCCCCTACTCGGACGTCGCGGAAGCTTTCTTT	CASSPYSDVAEAFF
.	TRBV7-9	.	TRBJ2-3	TGTGCCAGCAGCGTACTAGGGCCTAGCACAGATACGCAGTATTTT	CASSVLGPSTDTQYF
.	TRBV9	TRBD2	TRBJ2-2	TGTGCCAGCAGGGGGATAGCGGGGGCCGCGAACACCGGGGAGCTGTTTTTT	CASRGIAGAANTGELFF
.	TRBV10-3	.	TRBJ2-1	TGTGCCACGCTAGGGAATGAGCAGTTCTTC	CATLGNEQFF
.	TRBV7-3	TRBD2	TRBJ2-1	TGTGCCAGCAGCCCATCGGGGGGAATACTCAATGAGCAGTTCTTC	CASSPSGGILNEQFF
.	TRBV7-3	TRBD2	TRBJ2-5	TGTGCCAGCAGCTCCGGCGGGGGGGCCGTGGAGACCCAGTACTTC	CASSSGGGAVETQYF
once	TRBV1	.	TRBJ1-1	TGCACCAGCAGCCAAGAAGGGACACACAAGAAAGCTTTCTTT	CTSSQEGTHKKAFF
.	TRBV10-1	.	TRBJ2-2	TGCGCCAGCAGCCTTGGACGGAACACCGGGGAGCTGTTTTTT	CASSLGRNTGELFF
.	TRBV28	TRBD1	TRBJ1-6	TGTGCCAGCAGTTTTGGAGCAGGGGGCGCGAATTCACCCCTCCACTTT	CASSFGAGGANSPLHF
.	TRBV13	.	TRBJ1-2	TGTGCCAGCAGCTTGGCCGGGTGGGCAGGCGAACAGGACTATGGCTACACCTTC	CASSLAGWAGEQDYGYTF
.	TRBV19	TRBD1	TRBJ2-7	TGTGCCAGTAGTATTGAGCAGGGGGCGACCTACGAGCAGTACTTC	CASSIEQGATYEQYF
.	TRBV4-3	TRBD1	TRBJ2-7	TGCGCCAGCAGCCTCTCGACAGGGAGCTCCTACGAGCAGTACTTC	CASSLSTGSSYEQYF
once	TRBV6-1	TRBD2	TRBJ2-1	TGTGCCAGCAGTGGCAGACTAGCGGACTCCTACAATGAGCAGTTCTTC	CASSGRLADSYNEQFF